The 31 T cell receptor beta chains listed next were all sequenced from one sample in a study of shared clonotypes between healthy human individuals. Profiled with immunoSEQ multiplex PCR; TCRdb holds only in-frame clones, not every one. This table has about 2 million clones, approximately 94% appearing once. Terminally differentiated effector memory CD45RA+ cells were excluded by CCR7 positive selection of CD45RO-negative cells. The sequenced material came from naive CD8+ T cells sorted from blood. All receptors derive from a man between 18 and 35 years old in good health.

CDR3: CASSLGETSGVTDTQYF. The DNA of the CDR3 is TGCGCCAGCAGCTTGGGAGAGACTAGCGGGGTCACAGATACGCAGTATTTT. The chain recombines TRBV5-1 with TRBJ2-3, with 11 bases aligning to TRBD2. CDR3 size: 17 residues. Germline V lookup: CDR1 SGHRS, CDR2 YFSETQ. The V and J ends lost 0 bases and 2 bases, in that order; junction bases with no gene match: 5.

The rearrangement links TRBV30 to TRBJ2-7; 11 positions agree with TRBD2. The trim removed 4 bases at V and 5 bases at J, leaving 10 bases unmatched. This CDR3 spans 15 amino acids. The germline V gene has CDR1 GTSNPN and CDR2 SVGIG (reference sequence). CDR3 residues: CAWIPLTSGTHEQYF. The CDR3 region has the DNA TGTGCCTGGATCCCTCTGACTAGCGGGACCCACGAGCAGTACTTC.

This clone was detected once. The chain couples TRBV7-9 to TRBJ2-1; TRBD2 matches 10 bases. Per germline, CDR1 SEHNR and CDR2 FQNEAQ (reference sequence). Trimming cost V 4 bases and J 0 bases; bases outside gene matches: 3. The CDR3 length is 16 residues. The CDR3 DNA reads TGTGCCAGCAGCTCGACTAGCGGGCCCTCCTACAATGAGCAGTTCTTC. It codes for CASSSTSGPSYNEQFF.

V gene TRBV27 combines with J gene TRBJ2-1, with TRBD1 matching over 7 bases. The CDR3 has 15 amino acids. CDR1 and CDR2 from the germline V gene are MNHEY and SMNVEV (reference sequence). The ends lost 7 bases at V and 7 bases at J; junction bases unmatched: 13. The CDR3 protein is CASTTGTVGINEQFF. The CDR3 nucleotides are TGTGCCAGCACCACCGGGACAGTTGGAATAAATGAGCAGTTCTTC.

The chain uses TRBV27 and TRBJ2-7; no reliable D call. The CDR3 runs 13 residues. The V end lost 4 bases, the J end lost 7 bases, and 14 bases lay between the germline ends. The germline V gene has CDR1 MNHEY and CDR2 SMNVEV (reference sequence). In nucleotides, the CDR3 is TGTGCCAGCAGTTCGGAAGGGTTAGGGGAGCAGTACTTC. It encodes CASSSEGLGEQYF.

J is TRBJ1-4 and V is TRBV19; 9 nucleotides agree with TRBD1. Trimming removed 2 bases from V and 6 bases from J; junction bases left unmatched: 13. The CDR3 has 18 amino acids. Germline V gene data show CDR1 as LNHDA and CDR2 as SQIVND (reference sequence). The CDR3 spells CASSIHPADRGRYEKLFF. In DNA form, the CDR3 reads TGTGCCAGTAGTATACACCCCGCGGACAGGGGACGGTATGAAAAACTGTTTTTT. Drawing the rest from reference TRBV19 and TRBJ1-4, the complete variable domain is DGGITQSPKYLFRKEGQNVTLSCEQNLNHDAMYWYRQDPGQGLRLIYYSQIVNDFQKGDIAEGYSVSREKKESFPLTVTSAQKNPTAFYLCASSIHPADRGRYEKLFFGSGTQLSVL.

As concerns this clone: This sample also contains other DNA sequences that code for the same CDR3. The rearrangement links TRBV10-2 to TRBJ2-7; D is unclear. The CDR3 length is 13 residues. Germline V gene sequence: CDR1 WSHSY, CDR2 SAAADI. Trimming took 2 bases from V and 3 from J, leaving 8 bases between them. The CDR3 reads CASSEGGVYEQYF. The CDR3 nucleotides read TGCGCCAGCAGTGAGGGCGGCGTCTACGAGCAGTACTTC.

As regards this clone: Other DNA sequences in this sample translate to the same CDR3. The V and J genes are TRBV4-1 and TRBJ1-1, with D possibly matching TRBD1 (5 bases). Deletions cut 1 base from V and 0 bases from J, with 12 bases between. CDR1 and CDR2 from the germline V gene are MGHRA and YSYEKL. The CDR3 covers 16 residues. The CDR3 DNA follows: TGCGCCAGCAGCCAAGCTGGGACCTCAATGAACACTGAAGCTTTCTTT. Its protein is CASSQAGTSMNTEAFF.

J is TRBJ2-7 and V is TRBV30; D may correspond to TRBD1 or TRBD2 (6 bases each). The CDR3 covers 12 residues. Germline V gene sequence: CDR1 GTSNPN, CDR2 SVGIG (reference sequence). Trimming took off 3 bases at V and 9 bases at J, with 15 bases between the two ends. The CDR3 loop is CAWSKGGLWQYF. The CDR3 nucleotides are TGTGCCTGGAGCAAAGGGGGGTTATGGCAGTACTTC.

Points on this clone: Other nucleotide sequences from this sample produce the same CDR3. This sequence joins TRBV9 and TRBJ2-7; tentatively, D is TRBD1 (6 bases). V gave up 0 bases and J gave up 2 bases, with 9 bases separating them. The CDR3 loop spans 14 amino acids. Germline lookup yields CDR1 SGDLS and CDR2 YYNGEE. CDR3 nucleotides: TGTGCCAGCAGCGTAGGACAGGCCACCTACGAGCAGTACTTC. Its protein is CASSVGQATYEQYF.

The chain has TRBV2 and TRBJ2-1, with D possibly TRBD2 on 6 matching bases. The ends were cut back, 4 bases at V and 4 bases at J, with 14 bases in the middle. Germline values: CDR1 SNHLY, CDR2 FYNNEI. The CDR3 runs to 15 residues. The CDR3 nucleotides read TGTGCCAGCAGTGGGACTACCTCTGGGTACAATGAGCAGTTCTTC. Protein sequence: CASSGTTSGYNEQFF.

The rearrangement joins TRBV7-9 to TRBJ1-1, with D perhaps TRBD1 (6 bases). The CDR3 totals 12 residues. CDR1 SEHNR and CDR2 FQNEAQ come from the germline V gene (reference sequence). Trimming took off 4 bases at V and 9 bases at J, with 12 bases between the two ends. The CDR3 bases are TGTGCCAGCAGCTCGCAGGGGCTTAAAGCTTTCTTT. Encoded protein: CASSSQGLKAFF.

The J gene is TRBJ1-2, the V gene TRBV27; possibly TRBD1 for D (6 bases). V shed 0 bases and J shed 6 bases, with 17 bases lying between them. Germline CDR1 is MNHEY and CDR2 is SMNVEV (reference sequence). This CDR3 spans 16 amino acids. CDR3 sequence: CASSLSGPDRRHGYTF. DNA of the CDR3: TGTGCCAGCAGTTTATCGGGACCCGACAGGAGGCATGGCTACACCTTC.

The V call is TRBV11-2, the J call TRBJ1-2; D unresolved. The CDR3 is 14 residues long. In germline, CDR1 is SGHAT, CDR2 FQNNGV. V was clipped by 5 bases and J by 7 bases, with 17 bases between them. This chain's CDR3 is CASSLLDARAGYTF. The CDR3 region has the DNA TGTGCCAGCAGCCTCCTGGATGCCCGGGCTGGCTACACCTTC.

The rearrangement joins TRBV28 to TRBJ2-1, with D perhaps TRBD2 (6 bases). The CDR3 runs to 15 residues. Trimming shortened V by 5 bases and J by 0 bases, and 11 bases separated the two germline ends. Looked up from germline, CDR1 is MDHEN and CDR2 is SYDVKM. Here the CDR3 reads CASSRTNLSYNEQFF. The CDR3 bases are TGTGCCAGCAGTCGGACTAACCTCTCCTACAATGAGCAGTTCTTC. The variable domain in full, with the rest retrieved from reference TRBV28 and TRBJ2-1, is DVKVTQSSRYLVKRTGEKVFLECVQDMDHENMFWYRQDPGLGLRLIYFSYDVKMKEKGDIPEGYSVSREKKERFSLILESASTNQTSMYLCASSRTNLSYNEQFFGPGTRLTVL.

The rearrangement uses TRBV5-1 and TRBJ2-7; 7 nucleotides align to TRBD1. Germline CDR1 is SGHRS and CDR2 is YFSETQ. The J segment lost 0 bases and the V segment lost 4 bases, leaving 13 bases of the junction unmatched. The CDR3 has 17 amino acids. The CDR3 nucleotides are TGCGCCAGCAGCACACCTACAGGGACAGTAGGCTCCTACGAGCAGTACTTC. It translates to CASSTPTGTVGSYEQYF.

The CDR3 protein is CASSLSTEGAYEQYF. The CDR3 DNA sequence: TGTGCCAGCAGTTTATCGACGGAGGGGGCGTACGAGCAGTACTTC. The chain carries TRBV27 and TRBJ2-7; D possibly corresponds to TRBD1 (7 bases). The CDR3 consists of 15 residues. Trimming took off 0 bases at V and 4 bases at J, with 13 bases between the two ends. The germline gives CDR1 MNHEY, CDR2 SMNVEV (reference sequence).

This clone appeared a single time. Other nucleotide sequences from this sample produce the same CDR3. J is TRBJ2-7 and V is TRBV27, with D perhaps matching TRBD1 or TRBD2 (5 bases each). Germline V gene data show CDR1 as MNHEY and CDR2 as SMNVEV (reference sequence). The CDR3 has 13 residues. Trimming left V 1 base short and J 3 bases short, with 7 bases between. CDR3 protein: CASSLLGDYEQYF. CDR3 coding DNA: TGTGCCAGCAGTTTATTGGGGGACTACGAGCAGTACTTC.

This rearrangement joins TRBV2 to TRBJ2-1; D remains unclear. The CDR3 is made up of 11 amino acids. The V gene lost 10 bases and the J gene lost 7 bases, with 11 bases spanning the gap. The V gene's germline CDR1 is SNHLY and CDR2 FYNNEI. The CDR3 DNA follows: TGTGCCAACATGCTGGGGAATGAGCAGTTCTTC. Amino acid sequence: CANMLGNEQFF.

This clone was observed once. The chain employs TRBV5-6 and TRBJ2-7; D gene ambiguous. The CDR3 consists of 14 residues. The germline V gene encodes CDR1 SGHDT and CDR2 YYEEEE. Trimming took 7 bases from V and 0 from J, leaving 14 bases between them. CDR3 DNA sequence: TGTGCCAGCTCATTGCGCCAACTCTCCTACGAGCAGTACTTC. This translates into CASSLRQLSYEQYF.

J is TRBJ1-2 and V is TRBV7-2; D is unresolved. Trimming took 5 bases from V and 0 from J, leaving 7 bases between them. The CDR3 has 13 amino acids. Germline values: CDR1 SGHTA, CDR2 FQGNSA. CDR3 residues: CASSRYANYGYTF. The CDR3 coding sequence is TGTGCCAGCAGCCGGTATGCTAACTATGGCTACACCTTC.

The J gene is TRBJ1-5, the V gene TRBV6-1; D remains ambiguous. Germline V gives CDR1 MNHNS, CDR2 SASEGT. Trimming shortened V by 1 base and J by 0 bases, and 7 bases separated the two germline ends. The CDR3 contains 15 residues. CDR3: CASSEVEYSNQPQHF. The CDR3 nucleotides read TGTGCCAGCAGTGAAGTGGAGTATAGCAATCAGCCCCAGCATTTT.

The chain uses TRBV5-6 and TRBJ2-7; perhaps D is TRBD1 or TRBD2 (5 bases each). Trimming cost V 2 bases and J 2 bases, with 11 bases left between them. Germline lookup yields CDR1 SGHDT and CDR2 YYEEEE. The CDR3 is 14 residues long. The CDR3, as DNA: TGTGCCAGCAGCTTAGGGACCCTTGCCTACGAGCAGTACTTC. Its protein product is CASSLGTLAYEQYF. The whole variable domain, remainder taken from reference TRBV5-6 and TRBJ2-7, is DAGVTQSPTHLIKTRGQQVTLRCSPKSGHDTVSWYQQALGQGPQFIFQYYEEEERQRGNFPDRFSGHQFPNYSSELNVNALLLGDSALYLCASSLGTLAYEQYFGPGTRLTVT.

In nucleotides, the CDR3 is TGCGCCAGCAGGGACGAGGGGGTTACCTACGAGCAGTACTTC. It encodes CASRDEGVTYEQYF. The chain couples TRBV5-1 to TRBJ2-7, with a tentative D call TRBD1 (6 bases). Germline lookup yields CDR1 SGHRS and CDR2 YFSETQ. V shed 5 bases and J shed 2 bases, with 14 bases lying between them. The CDR3 sequence is 14 residues long.

The chain uses TRBV5-4 and TRBJ2-7; the D gene is possibly TRBD2 (5 bases). The CDR3 runs 12 residues. The ends were cut back, 4 bases at V and 5 bases at J, with 10 bases in the middle. Germline lookup yields CDR1 SGHNT and CDR2 YYREEE (reference sequence). The CDR3 DNA sequence: TGTGCCAGCAGCAGCGGAGAAGACGAGCAGTACTTC. Protein: CASSSGEDEQYF.

V is TRBV6-1 and J is TRBJ1-6; the match to TRBD1 covers 7 bases. With V trimmed by 3 bases and J by 7 bases, 6 bases remained unmatched. Germline V gene sequence: CDR1 MNHNS, CDR2 SASEGT. The CDR3 is 15 residues long. CDR3 residues: CASSDSRQGNSPLHF. The DNA for the CDR3 is TGTGCCAGCAGTGACTCAAGACAGGGAAATTCACCCCTCCACTTT.

V gene TRBV7-3 combines with J gene TRBJ2-1, with 7 nucleotides matching TRBD2. The CDR3 has 16 residues. Germline CDR1 reads SGHTA; CDR2 reads FQGTGA. V shed 6 bases, J shed 0 bases, and the junction held 8 bases outside the gene matches. The DNA for the CDR3 is TGTGCCAGCAGTCCTATGTCGGGGGGCTCCTACAATGAGCAGTTCTTC. It translates to CASSPMSGGSYNEQFF.

The chain uses TRBV30 and TRBJ2-5, with D perhaps TRBD2 (6 bases). This CDR3 contains 16 residues. Per the germline V gene, CDR1 is GTSNPN and CDR2 is SVGIG (reference sequence). V lost 2 bases, J lost 4 bases, and 20 bases lay in between. In DNA form, the CDR3 reads TGTGCCTGGAGTCACTCAACGTGGGGGGTAGGAGAGACCCAGTACTTC. It codes for CAWSHSTWGVGETQYF.

Regarding this clone: Different DNA sequences within this sample yield the same CDR3. V gene TRBV28 combines with J gene TRBJ2-7; D may be TRBD2 (5 bases). Germline CDR1 reads MDHEN; CDR2 reads SYDVKM. With 2 bases removed from V and 5 bases from J, the gap between germline ends came to 7 bases. The CDR3 totals 12 residues. The DNA of the CDR3 is TGTGCCAGCAGTTTACGGGGAGACGAGCAGTACTTC. Its translation is CASSLRGDEQYF.

With respect to this clone: This sample also contains other DNA sequences that code for the same CDR3. This chain joins TRBV7-9 and TRBJ2-3; unclear D gene. Germline V gene lookup returns CDR1 SEHNR and CDR2 FQNEAQ (reference sequence). V was shortened by 6 bases and J by 6 bases, with 10 bases between the two germline ends. The CDR3 spans 12 residues. Here the CDR3 reads CASSSIGDTQYF. CDR3 in DNA: TGTGCCAGCAGTTCGATAGGGGATACGCAGTATTTT.

The genes are TRBV30 and TRBJ2-1, with D perhaps TRBD1 (6 bases). CDR1 and CDR2 from the germline V gene are GTSNPN and SVGIG (reference sequence). Trimming removed 5 bases at V and 1 base at J, with 6 bases between. The CDR3 length is 12 residues. The CDR3 loop is CAWGQSYNEQFF. CDR3 sequence (DNA): TGTGCCTGGGGACAGTCCTACAATGAGCAGTTCTTC.